In this sample, the clone carrying this T cell receptor beta chain turned up many times. CDR1 and CDR2 (germline): SGHNT, YENEEA. This CDR3 spans 14 amino acids. Trimming pared 4 bases from V and 4 bases from J, leaving 13 bases between. This entry comes from a study of regulatory T cells in long-lasting Graves disease. Arm-PCR of CDR3 regions with iRepertoire HTBI primers generated TCR beta libraries. TCRdb re-analysed the multiplex PCR reads in MiXCR, keeping a single row per CDR3 protein. The sample has more than 400,000 distinct CDR3 sequences, roughly 16% seen once. Time point meaning: newly diagnosed GD, antithyroid drugs for less than 3 months. From PBMCs, RNA was extracted and then used to make the TCR library. These data also featured in a second study, about T cells in Graves' hyperthyroidism and ophthalmopathy.

The V and J genes are TRBV11-3 and TRBJ2-5; possibly TRBD1 for D (5 bases). The sequenced sample was peripheral blood mononuclear cells (PBMCs), obtained at new diagnosis, from a patient treated with antithyroid drugs. The TCR originated in a middle-aged man with Graves disease. CDR3 nucleotide sequence: TGTGCCAGCAGCTCCGAGACAGATTCAGAGACCCAGTACTTC. Encoded protein: CASSSETDSETQYF.